This is a list of T cell receptor beta chains from one sample in a study of OX40 agonist ivuxolimab in advanced cancers. The assay was immunoSEQ multiplex PCR, and TCRdb's table has in-frame clones only and misses some. The table includes some 77,000 clones, more than 80% detected once. The sample was CD4+ or CD8+ T cells sorted from blood, taken in a trial of the OX40 agonist ivuxolimab. The receptors were sampled from an adult with an advanced solid tumor such as melanoma, head and neck, liver or kidney cancer. The CDR3 runs from the conserved cysteine through the conserved F or W. A D gene is named only where the DNA matches it firmly. Not every row has a clone size; where given, it reads once, few, many or a size class.

J	D	V	size	CDR3	DNA
TRBJ2-1	NA	TRBV28	NA	CASSLLGQGRNEQFF	TGTGCCAGCAGTTTATTAGGTCAGGGGAGGAATGAGCAGTTCTTC
TRBJ2-5	TRBD2	TRBV7-8	NA	CASSRGGGPQETQYF	TGTGCCAGCAGCAGGGGCGGGGGACCGCAAGAGACCCAGTACTTC
TRBJ2-3	NA	TRBV29-1	NA	CSVGVWDTTDTQYF	TGCAGCGTTGGAGTCTGGGATACCACAGATACGCAGTATTTT
TRBJ2-3	NA	TRBV18	NA	CASSPVGGTDTQYF	TGTGCCAGCTCACCGGTGGGGGGCACAGATACGCAGTATTTT
TRBJ2-7	TRBD2	TRBV5-4	NA	CASSFGSTSGLEQYF	TGTGCCAGCAGCTTCGGGTCGACTAGCGGTCTCGAGCAGTACTTC
TRBJ1-2	NA	TRBV18	NA	CASSPPADSGYGYTF	TGTGCCAGCTCACCACCGGCAGACTCGGGCTATGGCTACACCTTC
TRBJ2-2	NA	TRBV9	NA	CASSVGVRSNTGELFF	TGTGCCAGCAGCGTAGGGGTCAGATCGAACACCGGGGAGCTGTTTTTT
TRBJ1-5	NA	TRBV6-5	NA	CASSGITGNQPQHF	TGTGCCAGCAGTGGGATAACAGGCAATCAGCCCCAGCATTTT
TRBJ2-7	NA	TRBV27	NA	CASSRTATYEQYF	TGTGCCAGCAGTCGGACAGCGACCTACGAGCAGTACTTC
TRBJ1-6	NA	TRBV28	NA	CASNVYRVNSPLHF	TGTGCCAGCAATGTTTACAGGGTCAATTCACCCCTCCACTTT
TRBJ1-2	NA	TRBV6-4	NA	CASSDSAGGYTF	TGTGCCAGCAGTGACTCGGCTGGTGGCTACACCTTC
TRBJ1-2	TRBD1	TRBV5-1	few	CASSLRTGGQLANYGYTF	TGCGCCAGCAGCTTACGAACCGGGGGACAGTTAGCTAACTATGGCTACACCTTC
TRBJ2-2	NA	TRBV6-6	few	CASRPAGTYTGELFF	TGTGCCAGCAGGCCCGCGGGGACCTACACCGGGGAGCTGTTTTTT
TRBJ1-5	NA	TRBV4-1	NA	CASSQDGQYQPQHF	TGCGCCAGCAGCCAAGATGGGCAGTATCAGCCCCAGCATTTT
TRBJ1-5	NA	TRBV28	NA	CASTPSTGSNQPQHF	TGTGCCAGCACTCCCTCTACGGGGAGCAATCAGCCCCAGCATTTT
TRBJ1-6	TRBD1	TRBV7-6	NA	CASRTGTDNSPLHF	TGTGCCAGCAGAACCGGGACAGACAATTCACCCCTCCACTTT
TRBJ2-7	NA	TRBV6-5	once	CASRPLGSSYEQYF	TGTGCCAGCAGACCTCTGGGGAGCTCCTACGAGCAGTACTTC
TRBJ2-1	TRBD1	TRBV4-1	NA	CASSQDWPGTGGYNEQFF	TGCGCCAGCAGCCAAGATTGGCCCGGGACAGGCGGCTACAATGAGCAGTTCTTC
TRBJ2-2	TRBD1	TRBV19	NA	CASSIPGQGVGELFF	TGTGCCAGTAGTATTCCGGGACAGGGTGTCGGGGAGCTGTTTTTT
TRBJ1-5	TRBD1	TRBV7-9	NA	CASSLDRGPYSNQPQHF	TGTGCCAGCAGCCTCGACAGGGGTCCTTATAGCAATCAGCCCCAGCATTTT
TRBJ2-5	NA	TRBV5-6	NA	CASSSRARSVETQYF	TGTGCCAGCAGCTCCCGGGCTAGATCTGTAGAGACCCAGTACTTC
TRBJ1-1	NA	TRBV7-3	NA	CASSNWGGSGTEAFF	TGTGCCAGCAGCAATTGGGGAGGGTCCGGGACTGAAGCTTTCTTT
TRBJ2-5	NA	TRBV5-1	NA	CASSLGQGRETQYF	TGCGCCAGCAGCTTGGGGCAGGGTAGGGAGACCCAGTACTTC
TRBJ1-6	TRBD1	TRBV11-2	NA	CASSPQGLGNSPLHF	TGTGCCAGCAGTCCACAGGGGTTAGGTAATTCACCCCTCCACTTT
TRBJ2-5	NA	TRBV2	NA	CASSTLYQETQYF	TGTGCCAGCAGTACTCTTTACCAAGAGACCCAGTACTTC
TRBJ1-1	NA	TRBV6-1	NA	CASSDDWGPGSTEAFF	TGTGCCAGCAGTGACGATTGGGGGCCGGGGTCGACTGAAGCTTTCTTT